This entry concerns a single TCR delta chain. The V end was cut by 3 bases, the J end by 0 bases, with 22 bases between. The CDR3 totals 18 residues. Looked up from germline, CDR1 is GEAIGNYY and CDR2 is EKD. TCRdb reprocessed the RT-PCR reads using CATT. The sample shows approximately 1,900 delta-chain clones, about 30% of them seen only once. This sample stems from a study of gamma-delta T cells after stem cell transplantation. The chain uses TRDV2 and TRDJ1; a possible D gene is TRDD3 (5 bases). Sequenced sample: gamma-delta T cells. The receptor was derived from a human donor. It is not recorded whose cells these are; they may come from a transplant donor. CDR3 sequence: CACDPLVPGGWYTDKLIF. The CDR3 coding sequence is TGTGCCTGTGACCCCTTAGTACCGGGGGGTTGGTACACCGATAAACTCATCTTT.